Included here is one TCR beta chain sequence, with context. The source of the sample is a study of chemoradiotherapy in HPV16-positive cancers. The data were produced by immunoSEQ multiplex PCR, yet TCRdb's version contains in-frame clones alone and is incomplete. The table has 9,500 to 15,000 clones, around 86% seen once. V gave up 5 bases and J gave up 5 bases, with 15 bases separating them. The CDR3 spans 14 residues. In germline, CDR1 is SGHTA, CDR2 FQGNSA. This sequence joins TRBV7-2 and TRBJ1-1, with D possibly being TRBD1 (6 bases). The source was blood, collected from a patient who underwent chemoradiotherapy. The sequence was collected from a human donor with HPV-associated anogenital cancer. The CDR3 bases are TGTGCCAGCAGCACCCCACAGGGACGGACTGAAGCTTTCTTT. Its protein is CASSTPQGRTEAFF.